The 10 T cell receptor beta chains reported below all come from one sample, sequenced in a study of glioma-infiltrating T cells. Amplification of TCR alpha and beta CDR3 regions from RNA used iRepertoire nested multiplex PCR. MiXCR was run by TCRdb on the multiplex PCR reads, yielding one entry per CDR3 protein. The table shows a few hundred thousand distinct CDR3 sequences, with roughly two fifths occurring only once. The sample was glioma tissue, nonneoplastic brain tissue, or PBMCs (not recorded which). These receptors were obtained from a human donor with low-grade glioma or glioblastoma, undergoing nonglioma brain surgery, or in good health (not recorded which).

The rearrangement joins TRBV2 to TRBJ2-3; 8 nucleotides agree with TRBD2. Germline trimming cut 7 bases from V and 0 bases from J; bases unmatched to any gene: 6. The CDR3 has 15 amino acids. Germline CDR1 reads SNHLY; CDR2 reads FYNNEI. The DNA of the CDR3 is TGTGCCAGCAAAGAACTAGCGGTGAGCACAGATACGCAGTATTTT. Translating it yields CASKELAVSTDTQYF.

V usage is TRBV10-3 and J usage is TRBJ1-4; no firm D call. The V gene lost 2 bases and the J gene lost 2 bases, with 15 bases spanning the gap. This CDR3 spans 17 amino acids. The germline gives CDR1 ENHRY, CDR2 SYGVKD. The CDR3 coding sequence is TGTGCCATCAGTGAGAACGGGATAAGGACCACTAATGAAAAACTGTTTTTT. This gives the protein CAISENGIRTTNEKLFF.

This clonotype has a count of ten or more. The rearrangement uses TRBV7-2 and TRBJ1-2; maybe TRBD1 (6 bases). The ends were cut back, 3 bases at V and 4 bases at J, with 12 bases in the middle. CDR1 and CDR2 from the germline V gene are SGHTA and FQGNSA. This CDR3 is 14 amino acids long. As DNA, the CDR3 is TGTGCCAGCAGCTTGACAGGCGAGGGCTATGGCTACACCTTC. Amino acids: CASSLTGEGYGYTF. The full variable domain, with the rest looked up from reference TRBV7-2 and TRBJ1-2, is GAGVSQSPSNKVTEKGKDVELRCDPISGHTALYWYRQSLGQGLEFLIYFQGNSAPDKSGLPSDRFSAERTGGSVSTLTIQRTQQEDSAVYLCASSLTGEGYGYTFGSGTRLTVV.

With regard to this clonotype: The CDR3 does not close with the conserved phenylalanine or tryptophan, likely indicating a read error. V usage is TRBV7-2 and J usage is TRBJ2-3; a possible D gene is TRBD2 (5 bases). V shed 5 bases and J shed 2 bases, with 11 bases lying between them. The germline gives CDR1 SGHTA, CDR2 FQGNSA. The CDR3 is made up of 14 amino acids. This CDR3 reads CASSLDWNTDTQYL. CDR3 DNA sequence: TGTGCCAGCAGCCTGGACTGGAACACAGATACGCAGTATCTT.

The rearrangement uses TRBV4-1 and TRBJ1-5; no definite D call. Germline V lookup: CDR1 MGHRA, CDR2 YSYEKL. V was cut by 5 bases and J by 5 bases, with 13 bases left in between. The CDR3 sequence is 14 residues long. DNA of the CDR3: TGCGCCAGCAGCTTAGGTGGGCACGATCAGCCCCAGCATTTT. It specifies CASSLGGHDQPQHF.

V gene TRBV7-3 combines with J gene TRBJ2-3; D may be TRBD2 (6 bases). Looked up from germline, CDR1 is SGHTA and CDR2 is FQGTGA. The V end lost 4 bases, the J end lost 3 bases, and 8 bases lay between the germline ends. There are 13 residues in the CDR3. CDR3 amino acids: CASSSGTTDTQYF. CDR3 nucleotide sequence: TGTGCCAGCAGCTCCGGGACTACAGATACGCAGTATTTT.

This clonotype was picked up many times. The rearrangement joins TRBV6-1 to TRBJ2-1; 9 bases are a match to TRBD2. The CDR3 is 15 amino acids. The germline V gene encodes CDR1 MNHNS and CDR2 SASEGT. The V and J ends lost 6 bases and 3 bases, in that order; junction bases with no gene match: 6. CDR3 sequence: CASRVAGDGYNEQFF. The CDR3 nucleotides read TGTGCCAGCAGAGTAGCGGGAGATGGCTACAATGAGCAGTTCTTC.

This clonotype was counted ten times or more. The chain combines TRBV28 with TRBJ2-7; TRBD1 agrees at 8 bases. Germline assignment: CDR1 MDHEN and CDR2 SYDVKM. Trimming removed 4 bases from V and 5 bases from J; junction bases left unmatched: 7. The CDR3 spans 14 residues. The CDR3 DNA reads TGTGCCAGCAGTTCCCCCAGGGGGCTCCACGAGCAGTACTTC. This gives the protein CASSSPRGLHEQYF.

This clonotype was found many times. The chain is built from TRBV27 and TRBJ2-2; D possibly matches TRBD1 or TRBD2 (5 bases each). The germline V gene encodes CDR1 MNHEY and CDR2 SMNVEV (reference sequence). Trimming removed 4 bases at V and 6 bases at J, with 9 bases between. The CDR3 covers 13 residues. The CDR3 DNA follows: TGTGCCAGCAGTTCGGTGGGGGCCGGGGAGCTGTTTTTT. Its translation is CASSSVGAGELFF.

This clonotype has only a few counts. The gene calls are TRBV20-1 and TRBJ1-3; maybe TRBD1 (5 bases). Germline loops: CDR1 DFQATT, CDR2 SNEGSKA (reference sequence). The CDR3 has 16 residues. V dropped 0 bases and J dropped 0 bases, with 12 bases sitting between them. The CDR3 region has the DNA TGCAGTGCTAGAGATATCGGAGGGGTCTCTGGAAACACCATATATTTT. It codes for CSARDIGGVSGNTIYF.